This entry lists 8 T cell receptor beta chains sequenced from one sample in a study of cytomegalovirus exposure and HLA in healthy donors. The study ran its PCR with 60 Vbeta and 13 Jbeta primers. The data were produced by immunoSEQ multiplex PCR, yet TCRdb's version contains in-frame clones alone and is incomplete. This repertoire includes 70,000 to 100,000 clones. Sequencing used PBMCs. Receptors originate from a girl between 10 and 17 years old in good health and CMV-seropositive.

The V call is TRBV14, the J call TRBJ1-6, with D hard to call. Germline values: CDR1 SGHDN, CDR2 FVKESK. The CDR3 covers 13 residues. V shed 3 bases and J shed 7 bases, with 7 bases lying between them. CDR3 coding DNA: TGTGCCAGCAGCCAGTTAGAGAATTCACCCCTCCACTTT. Amino acid sequence: CASSQLENSPLHF.

The chain employs TRBV25-1 and TRBJ2-7; D may be TRBD1 (5 bases). This CDR3 contains 11 residues. Germline CDR1 MGHDK, CDR2 SYGVNS. Trimming took 4 bases from V and 10 from J, leaving 11 bases between them. CDR3 loop: CASSAGSNQYV. CDR3 DNA sequence: TGTGCCAGCAGTGCAGGGTCGAATCAGTACGTC.

This sequence joins TRBV7-3 and TRBJ1-2; TRBD1 agrees at 9 bases. This CDR3 is 14 amino acids long. The J segment lost 3 bases and the V segment lost 5 bases, leaving 4 bases of the junction unmatched. Looked up from germline, CDR1 is SGHTA and CDR2 is FQGTGA. The CDR3 DNA follows: TGTGCCAGCAGCCCGGGACAGGGACACTATGGCTACACCTTC. Translating it yields CASSPGQGHYGYTF.

J is TRBJ1-1 and V is TRBV7-2; D call uncertain. V lost 1 base and J lost 1, with 7 bases in between. The CDR3 has 14 residues. The germline V gene has CDR1 SGHTA and CDR2 FQGNSA. In nucleotides, the CDR3 is TGTGCCAGCAGCTTAGTACCCAGGAACACTGAAGCTTTCTTT. Residues: CASSLVPRNTEAFF.

The chain combines TRBV5-1 with TRBJ1-5, with TRBD1 matching over 8 bases. V shed 4 bases and J 1 base; nucleotides not matched to a gene: 10. The CDR3 has 17 residues. CDR1 and CDR2 from the germline V gene are SGHRS and YFSETQ. Written as DNA, the CDR3 is TGCGCCAGCAGCATTGGGACAGGTGAAACGAGCAATCAGCCCCAGCATTTT. It yields the protein CASSIGTGETSNQPQHF.

The rearrangement joins TRBV19 to TRBJ1-6; D is unclear. V lost 9 bases, J lost 10 bases, and 19 bases lay in between. The CDR3 extends over 14 amino acids. The germline V gene encodes CDR1 LNHDA and CDR2 SQIVND (reference sequence). The CDR3 region is CASADREVGSPLHF. The CDR3 DNA follows: TGTGCCAGCGCAGACCGGGAGGTTGGGTCACCCCTCCACTTT.

This chain connects TRBV4-3 to TRBJ2-1, with 7 bases aligning to TRBD2. The germline V gene encodes CDR1 LGHNA and CDR2 YSLEER. The CDR3 has 13 residues. Trimming cost V 6 bases and J 5 bases; bases outside gene matches: 4. The CDR3 sequence is CASSGGGDNEQFF. The CDR3 bases are TGCGCCAGCAGTGGGGGGGGAGACAATGAGCAGTTCTTC.

V and J are TRBV29-1 and TRBJ1-4, with 8 positions matching TRBD1. Germline trimming cut 4 bases from V and 8 bases from J; bases unmatched to any gene: 6. Germline V gene data show CDR1 as SQVTM and CDR2 as ANQGSEA. There are 13 residues in the CDR3. CDR3 bases: TGCAGCGTTGGGACAGGGTCGGGAGAAAAACTGTTTTTT. Translating it yields CSVGTGSGEKLFF. The full variable domain, completed using reference TRBV29-1 and TRBJ1-4, is SAVISQKPSRDICQRGTSLTIQCQVDSQVTMMFWYRQQPGQSLTLIATANQGSEATYESGFVIDKFPISRPNLTFSTLTVSNMSPEDSSIYLCSVGTGSGEKLFFGSGTQLSVL.